This T cell receptor beta chain comes out of a study of neurological immune-mediated disorders. In the study overall: In a group of around 34 multiple sclerosis patients, 31 had the relapsing-remitting type and 3 had the secondary progressive type.

The CDR3 extends over 15 amino acids. V gave up 5 bases and J gave up 8 bases, with 19 bases separating them. CDR1 and CDR2 (germline): LNHNV, YYDKDF (reference sequence). The table lists this clonotype with many counts. TCRdb called the 5' RACE reads again in MiXCR, with one record for every CDR3 protein. This sample yields nearly 60,000 distinct CDR3 sequences, of which about 3.3% are seen a single time; 6% to 9% belongs to the top ten. This TCR was sampled from a woman aged 60-75 years with multiple sclerosis. This rearrangement joins TRBV15 to TRBJ2-1, with D possibly being TRBD2 (6 bases). The sequenced material came from PBMCs. The CDR3 DNA reads as TGTGCCACCAGCGGGGGACGCCGGAGGGTCCATGAGCAGTTCTTC. As protein: CATSGGRRRVHEQFF.